This TCR beta chain derives from a study of sequential checkpoint blockade in melanoma. Background on the study: Randomization was 1:1 between first-line nivolumab→ipilimumab and ipilimumab→nivolumab. Both treatment sequences were followed by maintenance nivolumab.

About this clone itself: One end of the junction is discordant with germline, which a read error may explain.

The germline V gene encodes CDR1 MNHEY and CDR2 SMNVEV (reference sequence). This CDR3 comprises 16 residues. Treatment here: randomized to nivolumab then ipilimumab (arm A) or the reverse (arm B). Produced via immunoSEQ multiplex PCR; TCRdb's table is partial and in-frame only. This sample has more than 15,000 clones; 70% to 80% occur once, and the top ten carry roughly two fifths. The V gene is TRBV27, the J gene TRBJ1-2; TRBD1 matches 9 bases. The TCR was taken from a human donor with melanoma. The specimen comprised CD8+ T cells sorted from blood (inferred from file names), sampled from a patient given nivolumab and ipilimumab in sequence. In nucleotides, the CDR3 is TGTGCCAGCAGCCCCGGGACAGGGAATGCTAACTATGGCTACATCTTC. Protein sequence: CASSPGTGNANYGYIF.